This TCR beta chain was observed in a study of human T cells and chemical hapten exposure. TCRdb passed the RACE reads through MiXCR, listing each CDR3 protein once. Of under 200,000 distinct CDR3 sequences in the sample, about 31% were seen once. Time point reported: pre-sensitization, week 0. The treatment denotes: therapeutic diphenylcyclopropenone sensitization with weekly scalp DPC. Study-wide results and caveats: Patch test score was positively correlated with the counts of PT1 expanded TCRs.

Germline values: CDR1 KGHDR, CDR2 SFDVKD. CDR3 length equals 14 residues. V lost 0 bases, J lost 0 bases, and 4 bases lay in between. About this clonotype itself: What it binds is unknown.

The chain is built from TRBV24-1 and TRBJ1-2; D not resolved. The origin of this receptor is a woman in her twenties or thirties with alopecia areata. Some clones in this sample may be carry-over from other donors' samples. The sample in question was whole blood, obtained in connection with sensitization to the hapten diphenylcyclopropenone (DPC). The CDR3 reads CATSDLAANYGYTF. In DNA form, the CDR3 reads TGTGCCACCAGTGATTTGGCAGCTAACTATGGCTACACCTTC.